The rows below give T cell receptor beta chains drawn from one sample of a study of technical replicates of blood from several donors. This table comes from immunoSEQ multiplex PCR, and its TCRdb copy is limited to in-frame clones, with some not included. The sample records 55,000 to 85,000 clones, 95% to 97% being singletons. The sample comprised T cells isolated from PBMCs. These receptors were collected from a human donor in good health. Each CDR3 is given with its conserved first and last residue. D genes are given only for firm matches. Part of the rows lack a size; the others show once, few, many or a class for expanded clones.

TRBV18	TRBJ1-1	NA	NA	CASSPGGGVAEAFF	TGTGCCAGCTCACCAGGGGGAGGTGTCGCTGAAGCTTTCTTT
TRBV6-1	TRBJ2-7	NA	TRBD2	CASSDSGRASEQYF	TGTGCCAGCAGTGATAGCGGGAGGGCCTCCGAGCAGTACTTC
TRBV5-8	TRBJ1-2	NA	NA	CASSSTAYGYTF	TGTGCCAGCAGCAGTACAGCTTATGGCTACACCTTC
TRBV4-3	TRBJ1-4	NA	TRBD1	CASSQDLGQSWSNEKLFF	TGCGCCAGCAGCCAAGATCTGGGACAGTCTTGGTCTAATGAAAAACTGTTTTTT
TRBV28	TRBJ2-7	once	TRBD2	CASSLIQGSGRALYEQYF	TGTGCCAGCAGTTTAATACAGGGTAGCGGGAGGGCCCTCTACGAGCAGTACTTC
TRBV4-1	TRBJ2-7	NA	TRBD1	CASSLGQAVEQYF	TGCGCCAGCAGCCTGGGACAGGCCGTCGAGCAGTACTTC
TRBV27	TRBJ2-7	NA	NA	CASSLVGSSYEQYF	TGTGCCAGCAGTTTGGTGGGCAGCTCCTACGAGCAGTACTTC
TRBV11-2	TRBJ2-1	once	NA	CASSVTGYNEQFF	TGTGCCAGCAGCGTCACAGGTTACAATGAGCAGTTCTTC
TRBV28	TRBJ1-5	once	TRBD1	CASSSPGGGNQPQHF	TGTGCCAGCAGTTCCCCAGGGGGTGGGAATCAGCCCCAGCATTTT
TRBV10-3	TRBJ1-2	NA	TRBD1	CAIRRTGMNYGYTF	TGTGCCATCAGGCGGACAGGGATGAACTATGGCTACACCTTC
TRBV9	TRBJ2-3	NA	TRBD2	CASSVRPSGRASGDTQYF	TGTGCCAGCAGCGTAAGGCCTAGCGGGAGGGCCTCGGGAGATACGCAGTATTTT
TRBV29-1	TRBJ2-3	NA	TRBD1	CSVADRGTDTQYF	TGCAGCGTTGCCGACAGGGGAACAGATACGCAGTATTTT
TRBV4-3	TRBJ1-2	once	TRBD1	CASSRGTANYGYTF	TGCGCCAGCAGCCGGGGGACAGCTAACTATGGCTACACCTTC
TRBV27	TRBJ2-7	NA	TRBD1	CASTPAGGEYPIEQYF	TGTGCCAGCACCCCCGCAGGGGGCGAATATCCTATCGAGCAGTACTTC
TRBV6-1	TRBJ2-7	NA	NA	CASSGFRQNYEQYF	TGTGCCAGCAGTGGGTTTAGACAGAACTACGAGCAGTACTTC
TRBV5-1	TRBJ2-7	NA	TRBD2	CASSVIAGTPNEQYF	TGCGCCAGCAGCGTTATAGCGGGAACCCCCAACGAGCAGTACTTC
TRBV5-6	TRBJ1-2	NA	TRBD1	CASRLGQGISYGYTF	TGTGCCAGCAGACTTGGACAGGGTATCTCGTATGGCTACACCTTC
TRBV29-1	TRBJ2-5	NA	TRBD1	CSVEPGQGTQYF	TGCAGCGTTGAACCGGGACAGGGGACCCAGTACTTC
TRBV4-1	TRBJ1-1	once	NA	CASSQVAGDTEAFF	TGCGCCAGCAGCCAAGTGGCAGGGGACACTGAAGCTTTCTTT
TRBV30	TRBJ1-3	NA	TRBD1	CAWDRGQGYGNTIYF	TGTGCCTGGGACCGGGGACAGGGGTACGGAAACACCATATATTTT
TRBV9	TRBJ2-1	NA	TRBD2	CASSVVDWTSGYNEQFF	TGTGCCAGCAGCGTAGTTGATTGGACTAGCGGTTACAATGAGCAGTTCTTC
TRBV14	TRBJ2-2	NA	TRBD1	CASSLRTGDSGELFF	TGTGCCAGCAGCCTTAGGACAGGGGACTCCGGGGAGCTGTTTTTT
TRBV19	TRBJ2-1	NA	TRBD2	CASSTGLAGDNEQFF	TGTGCCAGTAGTACGGGACTAGCGGGAGACAATGAGCAGTTCTTC
TRBV18	TRBJ1-4	once	NA	CASSPNRSNEKLFF	TGTGCCAGCTCACCGAACAGATCAAATGAAAAACTGTTTTTT
TRBV5-1	TRBJ2-1	NA	TRBD1	CASSETRQGAYNEQFF	TGCGCCAGCAGCGAAACTCGACAGGGGGCTTACAATGAGCAGTTCTTC
TRBV6-4	TRBJ1-2	NA	NA	CASSDGGGSGYTF	TGTGCCAGCAGTGACGGGGGGGGTTCTGGCTACACCTTC
TRBV7-8	TRBJ2-7	NA	TRBD2	CASSYGAVAGSYEQYF	TGTGCCAGCAGCTACGGAGCGGTAGCGGGATCCTACGAGCAGTACTTC
TRBV20-1	TRBJ1-1	NA	NA	CSAKEQIEAFF	TGCAGTGCTAAGGAACAGATAGAAGCTTTCTTT
TRBV5-5	TRBJ1-1	NA	NA	CASSPSQGNTEAFF	TGTGCCAGCAGCCCATCACAGGGGAACACTGAAGCTTTCTTT
TRBV19	TRBJ1-3	NA	NA	CASRWANTIYF	TGTGCCAGCCGGTGGGCAAACACCATATATTTT
TRBV19	TRBJ2-2	NA	TRBD2	CASSIRLAPGELFF	TGTGCCAGTAGTATCAGACTAGCGCCCGGGGAGCTGTTTTTT
TRBV6-5	TRBJ2-3	NA	NA	CASSLLDGPPDTQYF	TGTGCCAGCTCGTTACTAGACGGCCCCCCAGATACGCAGTATTTT
TRBV18	TRBJ2-3	once	NA	CASSPGLALADTQYF	TGTGCCAGCTCACCAGGCCTAGCGCTTGCAGATACGCAGTATTTT
TRBV19	TRBJ1-2	NA	NA	CATLFLTVYTF	TGTGCCACCCTATTCCTGACAGTCTACACCTTC
TRBV4-1	TRBJ2-1	NA	TRBD1	CASSQVGQGFQFF	TGCGCCAGCAGCCAGGTGGGACAGGGGTTTCAGTTCTTC
TRBV7-9	TRBJ2-7	NA	NA	CATALVGLGEQYF	TGTGCCACCGCCCTGGTCGGCCTAGGCGAGCAGTACTTC
TRBV30	TRBJ2-7	NA	NA	CAWSAGGQQYF	TGTGCCTGGAGCGCAGGTGGGCAGCAGTACTTC
TRBV6-5	TRBJ1-3	NA	NA	CASGRGSGNTIYF	TGTGCCAGCGGGAGGGGCTCTGGAAACACCATATATTTT
TRBV29-1	TRBJ2-7	NA	TRBD2	CSAKGGSSYEQYF	TGCAGCGCCAAGGGAGGGAGCTCCTACGAGCAGTACTTC
TRBV7-2	TRBJ1-2	once	TRBD1	CASSDGTGGTEGYTF	TGTGCCAGCAGCGATGGGACAGGGGGAACTGAAGGCTACACCTTC
TRBV5-1	TRBJ1-1	NA	NA	CASSSNPTGERNTEAFF	TGCGCCAGCAGCTCCAACCCCACTGGGGAGAGGAACACTGAAGCTTTCTTT
TRBV19	TRBJ1-5	NA	NA	CASGGTGNQPQHF	TGTGCCAGTGGAGGGACGGGCAATCAGCCCCAGCATTTT
TRBV4-1	TRBJ2-7	once	NA	CASSQAPPFPGRDYEQYF	TGCGCCAGCAGCCAAGCCCCTCCCTTCCCCGGGAGAGACTACGAGCAGTACTTC